This T cell receptor beta chain was retrieved from a study of T cell repertoires in cytomegalovirus infection. Across the study: Matching HLA type, along with CMV infection, was indicated by public TCR beta signatures.

This clonotype came up a few times. The antigen remains unidentified. Study outcomes and limitations: Dominating the ex vivo response were HLA-C-restricted CMV-specific TCR beta clonotypes. Cumulative public TCR beta family frequency identified carriers of CMV plus the relevant HLA.

Germline V gene sequence: CDR1 KGHSH, CDR2 LQKENI. The CDR3 is made up of 13 amino acids. Trimming removed 3 bases at V and 8 bases at J, with 13 bases between. TCRdb redid the calling of the reads with MiXCR, one entry per CDR3 protein. The sample holds 370,000 or so distinct CDR3 sequences, around a third seen once. The receptor was isolated from a human donor in good health (CMV status not recorded). Some clones in this sample may be carry-over from other donors' samples. Material: cultured PBMCs, obtained from culture after CMV antigen stimulation. The chain links TRBV18 to TRBJ1-1; D is possibly TRBD1 (5 bases). The CDR3 DNA is TGTGCCAGCTCACCGGACATGCAGGGAGAAGCTTTCTTT. Residues: CASSPDMQGEAFF.